This T cell receptor beta chain was found in a study of shared clonotypes between healthy human individuals. The study, taken as a whole, reports: The represented genetic and exposure-history diversity was limited by the small number of donors. Collection of samples was limited to blood; tissue repertoires likely differ. Compared with clonotypes that all four donors shared, non-shared clonotypes had lower generation probabilities.

As concerns this clone: Antigen: not known.

Profiled with immunoSEQ multiplex PCR; TCRdb holds only in-frame clones, not every one. Of around 700,000 clones listed, approximately 79% are singletons. This clonotype originated in a woman in her twenties or thirties in good health. Material: memory CD4+ T cells sorted from blood. Subset in this sample: CD45RA-negative fraction.

CDR3 protein: CASSYGGQASPYEQYF. CDR3 DNA sequence: TGTGCCAGCAGTTACGGGGGACAGGCGAGCCCGTACGAGCAGTACTTC. The chain couples TRBV6-5 to TRBJ2-7, with 8 bases lining up with TRBD1. Germline trimming cut 2 bases from V and 4 bases from J; bases unmatched to any gene: 10. Germline lookup yields CDR1 MNHEY and CDR2 SVGAGI. This CDR3 has 16 amino acids.